Included here is one T cell receptor (beta chain) sequence, with context. No antigen is known for it. Base quality data are lacking; no much larger clone is found one base away. The roughly 39 donors, aged about 6 to 90 years, were systemically healthy Caucasian individuals from Russia. Each donor gave ten milliliters of peripheral blood, drawn into EDTA-treated Vacutainer tubes. Ficoll-Paque density-gradient centrifugation was used to isolate PBMCs, with at least 6.5 million per sample. Total RNA, at least 6 micrograms per sample, was extracted from PBMCs with Trizol reagent. The percentages of naive CD45RAhigh/CD27high T cells were determined by flow cytometry on a PBMC aliquot from every donor. The data originate from a study of blood T cells in healthy people across ages (dated by TCRdb to between 2014 and 2017). General notes on the study: In model experiments, template switching captured about one uniquely barcoded TCR beta cDNA molecule for every two T cells. To avoid experimental bias, donors of different ages were spread randomly across the sequencing lanes. Donors were grouped into four age groups: young (average roughly 17 years), middle-aged (about 40), aged (approximately 58) and long-lived (about 82). The study measured age-related changes in TCR beta repertoire diversity using deep sequencing normalized with unique cDNA molecular identifiers. For two donors (one aged 18 to 29 and one aged 80 or older), the study analyzed two additional independent replicas of 1 million unique cDNA reads from the same blood draw.

Results and caveats for the whole study, not just this receptor: As age increased, observed TCR beta diversity per million T cells dropped in a roughly linear way, and a significant reduction was already evident by age roughly 36. Estimates of total diversity based on one million sequenced T cells were considered lower bounds and underestimates. Compared with the aged group, the long-lived group had more naive CD4+ T cells, fewer expanded clones and increased TCR diversity, suggesting age selection. Because profiling used bulk unsorted PBMCs, naive and antigen-experienced compartments could not be compared conclusively. Donor CMV infection status was unknown, potentially confounding age-related changes in expanded clonotypes. A strong correlation was found between observed TCR beta diversity and the percentage of naive T cells measured by flow cytometry.

CDR1 SGHTA and CDR2 FQGNSA were looked up in the germline V gene. The CDR3 has 18 amino acids, counting the end cysteine and phenylalanine. Just the 54-base CDR3 DNA is kept, in frame starting at base 1. Unmatched junction bases come to 17, with V trimmed by 4 bases and J by 6 bases. To prepare the library, 5' RACE was applied. TCRdb names Illumina HiSeq 2500 as the instrument used. A second about 7 to 11 cycle PCR used a sample-barcoded 5' primer and a J-beta primer mix. A unique molecular identifier was introduced onto each TCR beta cDNA molecule by a template-switch 5' adaptor carrying 12 random nucleotides. Each sample yielded at least 2.5 million CDR3-containing paired-end reads. First-strand cDNA was synthesized from all RNA with the Mint cDNA synthesis kit, primed by a TRBC-specific oligonucleotide. Following uracil-DNA glycosylase treatment, all cDNA underwent a first 18-cycle PCR with the universal primers M1SS and BC2_uni_R. Per the source publication's procedure: For normalization, 1 million high-quality reads were randomly selected from each sample, with every read carrying a distinct molecular identifier. Instead of being binned into consensus sequences, reads with shared molecular identifiers were discarded. MiTCR, with a Q25 quality threshold and the strictest error-elimination algorithm, was used for CDR3 identification, clonotype clustering and error correction. Lower-bound total TCR beta diversity was estimated with a nonparametric unseen species model using Euler transformation. Starting from the raw public reads, TCRdb applied fastp trimming at Q25, assembled clones with MiXCR and retained in-frame beta chains. Records with the same CDR3 protein are collapsed into one entry carrying the most frequent genes and DNA. It is TCRdb's table, rather than the study itself, that gives the V and J calls and clone size. The sample table lists about a million distinct CDR3 sequences, 45% to 50% of them with a count of one. 13% of the sample rests with the top ten.

Sequenced: blood. The TCR originated in a man younger than 45 in good health. The V and J genes are TRBV7-2 and TRBJ2-3; TRBD1 matches 9 bases in the middle. The CDR3 reads as follows: CASSSPIGQGRSLDTQYF. In nucleotides, the sequence is TGTGCCAGCAGCTCCCCTATCGGACAGGGGAGATCATTGGATACGCAGTATTTT.